These 3 T cell receptor beta chains share one sample of origin, sequenced in a study of blood T cells in healthy people across ages. Primers used in a second PCR of roughly 6 to 12 cycles were a sample-barcoded 5' primer and a J-beta primer mix. TCRdb ran MiXCR on the 5' RACE reads and lists one entry per CDR3 protein. This table holds about 640,000 distinct CDR3 sequences, approximately 59% found once. The material sequenced was blood. These receptors were obtained from a man aged 60 to 75 in good health.

DNA for the CDR3: TGTGCCAGCATCGGGGGAGGGGACATTCAGTACTTC. Encoded protein: CASIGGGDIQYF. This chain uses TRBV28 with TRBJ2-4; 7 positions agree with TRBD2. V lost 7 bases to trimming and J lost 8 bases; unmatched junction nucleotides: 5. CDR1 and CDR2 (germline): MDHEN, SYDVKM. The CDR3 is 12 amino acids.

This clonotype occurred once. CDR3 nucleotides: TGTGCCACCAGCAGAGGGAGAGCCGAGTCCTACGAGCAGTACTTC. Amino acid sequence: CATSRGRAESYEQYF. This chain uses TRBV15 with TRBJ2-5, with D uncertain. The tail of the sequence fits TRBJ2-7 better, so the J call may be wrong. The CDR3 extends over 15 amino acids. Germline lookup yields CDR1 LNHNV and CDR2 YYDKDF (reference sequence).

This chain connects TRBV24-1 to TRBJ2-1; D may be TRBD1 or TRBD2 (5 bases each). The germline V and J ends were trimmed by 4 bases and 9 bases, with 9 bases remaining between them. The CDR3 length is 12 residues. The V gene's germline CDR1 is KGHDR and CDR2 SFDVKD. The CDR3 here is CATSEWDGEQFF. For the CDR3, the DNA is TGTGCCACCAGTGAGTGGGACGGTGAGCAGTTCTTC.